This T cell receptor beta chain came from a study of blood T cells in healthy people across ages. Study-level findings and limits: It was found that TCR beta diversity correlated strongly with the percentage of naive T cells. The fall in TCR beta diversity per million T cells was roughly linear with age. No conclusive comparison of naive versus antigen-experienced cells was possible with unsorted PBMCs.

After removal of 1 base from V and 4 bases from J, the junction contained 4 bases not matched to a gene. This CDR3 region has 17 residues. CDR1 and CDR2 (germline): KGHSH, LQKENI. Comment on this clonotype: What it recognizes is unknown.

For the second PCR, which ran for about 6 to 11 cycles, a sample-barcoded 5' primer and a J-beta primer mix were used. MiXCR was run by TCRdb on the 5' RACE reads, yielding one entry per CDR3 protein. Of 1 million or so distinct CDR3 sequences in the sample, 40% to 50% are singletons; the top ten hold under 20%. This receptor was identified in a woman aged 55-69 years in good health. What was sequenced was blood. The genes are TRBV18 and TRBJ2-3, with 14 bases lining up with TRBD2. The CDR3 nucleotides read TGTGCCAGCTCACCACTCGGGACTAGCGGGAGAGCAGATACGCAGTATTTT. This sequence encodes CASSPLGTSGRADTQYF.